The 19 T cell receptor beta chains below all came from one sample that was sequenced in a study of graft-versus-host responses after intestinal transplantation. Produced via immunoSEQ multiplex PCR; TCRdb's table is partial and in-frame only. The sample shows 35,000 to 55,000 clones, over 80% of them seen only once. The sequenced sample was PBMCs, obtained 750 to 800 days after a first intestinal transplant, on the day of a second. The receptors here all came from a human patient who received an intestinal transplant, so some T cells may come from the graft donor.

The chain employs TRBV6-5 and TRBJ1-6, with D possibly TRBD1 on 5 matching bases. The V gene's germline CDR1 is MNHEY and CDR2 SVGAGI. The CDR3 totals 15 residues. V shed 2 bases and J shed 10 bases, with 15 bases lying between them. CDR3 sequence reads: CASSYGAVGGSPLHF. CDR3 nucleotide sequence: TGTGCCAGCAGTTACGGGGCGGTAGGAGGGTCACCCCTCCACTTT.

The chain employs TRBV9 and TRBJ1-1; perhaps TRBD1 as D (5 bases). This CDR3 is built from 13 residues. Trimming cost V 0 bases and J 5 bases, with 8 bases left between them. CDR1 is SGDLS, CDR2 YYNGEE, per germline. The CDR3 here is CASSVGRVTEAFF. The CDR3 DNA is TGTGCCAGCAGCGTAGGCAGGGTGACTGAAGCTTTCTTT.

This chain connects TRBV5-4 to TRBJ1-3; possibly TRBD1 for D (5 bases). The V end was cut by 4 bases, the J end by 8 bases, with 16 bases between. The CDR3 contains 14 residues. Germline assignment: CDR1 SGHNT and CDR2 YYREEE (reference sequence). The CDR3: CASSPGRSGDTIYF. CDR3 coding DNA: TGTGCCAGCAGCCCGGGACGGTCTGGGGACACCATATATTTT. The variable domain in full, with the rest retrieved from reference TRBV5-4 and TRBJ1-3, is ETGVTQSPTHLIKTRGQQVTLRCSSQSGHNTVSWYQQALGQGPQFIFQYYREEENGRGNFPPRFSGLQFPNYSSELNVNALELDDSALYLCASSPGRSGDTIYFGEGSWLTVV.

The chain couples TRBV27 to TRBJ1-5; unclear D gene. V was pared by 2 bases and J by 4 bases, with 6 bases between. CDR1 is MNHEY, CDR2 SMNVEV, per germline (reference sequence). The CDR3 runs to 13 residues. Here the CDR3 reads CASSLRENQPQHF. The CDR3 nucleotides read TGTGCCAGCAGTTTACGGGAGAATCAGCCCCAGCATTTT.

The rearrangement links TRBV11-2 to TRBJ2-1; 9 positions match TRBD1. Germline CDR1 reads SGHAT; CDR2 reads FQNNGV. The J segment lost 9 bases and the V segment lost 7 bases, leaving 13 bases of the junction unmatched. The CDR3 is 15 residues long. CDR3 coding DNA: TGTGCCAGCACCCGCGGAGCCGGGGACAGGGTTGAGCAGTTCTTC. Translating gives CASTRGAGDRVEQFF.

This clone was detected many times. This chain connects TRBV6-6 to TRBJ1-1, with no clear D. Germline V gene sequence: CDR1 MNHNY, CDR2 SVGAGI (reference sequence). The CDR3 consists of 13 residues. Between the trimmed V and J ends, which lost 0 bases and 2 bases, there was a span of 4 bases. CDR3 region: CASSYSDNTEAFF. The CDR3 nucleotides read TGTGCCAGCAGTTACTCGGACAACACTGAAGCTTTCTTT.

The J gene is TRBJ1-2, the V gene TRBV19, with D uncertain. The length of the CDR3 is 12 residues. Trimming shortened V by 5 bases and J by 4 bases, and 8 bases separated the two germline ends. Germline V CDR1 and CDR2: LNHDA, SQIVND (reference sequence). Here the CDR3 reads CASSDPPYGYTF. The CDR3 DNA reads TGTGCCAGTAGTGATCCCCCCTATGGCTACACCTTC.

CDR3 coding DNA: TGCGCCAGCAGCTTGGGCGACAGGGACCTCACCGAGCAGTACTTC. As protein: CASSLGDRDLTEQYF. This sequence joins TRBV5-1 and TRBJ2-7; 7 nucleotides agree with TRBD1. CDR3 length: 15 residues. CDR1 SGHRS and CDR2 YFSETQ come from the germline V gene. After removal of 0 bases from V and 6 bases from J, the junction contained 9 bases not matched to a gene.

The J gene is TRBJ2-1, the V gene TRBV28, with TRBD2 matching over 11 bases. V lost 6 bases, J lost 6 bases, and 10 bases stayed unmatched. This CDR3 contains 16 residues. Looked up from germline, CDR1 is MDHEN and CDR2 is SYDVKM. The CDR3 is CASSPPTSGSFNEQFF. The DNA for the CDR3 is TGTGCCAGCAGCCCGCCAACTAGCGGGAGTTTCAATGAGCAGTTCTTC.

The CDR3 here is CASQRDRGIYEQYF. The CDR3 DNA sequence: TGTGCCAGCCAGCGGGACAGGGGTATTTACGAGCAGTACTTC. The rearrangement links TRBV6-6 to TRBJ2-7; 10 bases match TRBD1. Unmatched junction bases numbered 8, after V lost 8 bases and J lost 4 bases. The CDR3 is made up of 14 amino acids. Germline V CDR1 and CDR2: MNHNY, SVGAGI (reference sequence).

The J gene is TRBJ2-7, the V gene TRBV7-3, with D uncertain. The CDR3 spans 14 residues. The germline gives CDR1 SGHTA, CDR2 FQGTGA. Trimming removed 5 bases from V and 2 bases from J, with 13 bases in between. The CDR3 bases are TGTGCCAGCAGCCGCCCCTATTGGCCCTACGAGCAGTACTTC. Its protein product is CASSRPYWPYEQYF.

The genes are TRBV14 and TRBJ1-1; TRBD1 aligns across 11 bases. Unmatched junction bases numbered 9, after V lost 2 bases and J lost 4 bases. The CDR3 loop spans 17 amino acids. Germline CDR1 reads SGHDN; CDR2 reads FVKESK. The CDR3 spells CASSQMRGTGGSTEAFF. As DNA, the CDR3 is TGTGCCAGCAGCCAAATGAGAGGGACAGGGGGAAGCACTGAAGCTTTCTTT.

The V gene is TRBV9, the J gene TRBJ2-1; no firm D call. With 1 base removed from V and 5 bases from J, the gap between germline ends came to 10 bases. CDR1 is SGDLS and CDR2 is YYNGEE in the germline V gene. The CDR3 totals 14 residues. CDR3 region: CASSVNPSNNEQFF. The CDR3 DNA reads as TGTGCCAGCAGCGTAAACCCCTCTAACAATGAGCAGTTCTTC.

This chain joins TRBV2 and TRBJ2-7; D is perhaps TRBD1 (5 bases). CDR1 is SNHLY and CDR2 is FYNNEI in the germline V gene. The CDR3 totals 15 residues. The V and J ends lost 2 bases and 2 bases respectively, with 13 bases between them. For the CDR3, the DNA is TGTGCCAGCAGTGAATGGGGCCTTTCCACCTACGAGCAGTACTTC. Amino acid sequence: CASSEWGLSTYEQYF.

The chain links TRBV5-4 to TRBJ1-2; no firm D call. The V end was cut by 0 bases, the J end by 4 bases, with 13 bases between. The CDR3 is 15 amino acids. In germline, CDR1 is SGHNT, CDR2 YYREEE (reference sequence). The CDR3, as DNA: TGTGCCAGCAGCTTGGGCCGGGGAGGCCCCTATGGCTACACCTTC. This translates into CASSLGRGGPYGYTF.

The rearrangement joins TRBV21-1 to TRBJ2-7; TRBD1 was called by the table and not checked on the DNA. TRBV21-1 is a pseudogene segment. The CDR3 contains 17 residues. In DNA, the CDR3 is TGTGCCAGCAGCATCCGAGGGACAGTATCCATCTCCTACGAGCAGTACTTC. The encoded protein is CASSIRGTVSISYEQYF.

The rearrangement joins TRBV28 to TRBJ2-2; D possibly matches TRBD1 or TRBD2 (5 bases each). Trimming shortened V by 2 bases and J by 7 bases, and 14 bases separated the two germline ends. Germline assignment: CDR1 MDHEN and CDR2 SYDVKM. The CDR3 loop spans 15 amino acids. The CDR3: CASSLVGPRGGELFF. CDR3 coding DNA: TGTGCCAGCAGTTTAGTGGGACCGAGGGGCGGGGAGCTGTTTTTT.

CDR3 coding DNA: TGTGCCTGGAGTGAGGATTTATGGAACACTGAAGCTTTCTTT. It codes for CAWSEDLWNTEAFF. The V gene is TRBV30, the J gene TRBJ1-1; no reliable D call. Germline V lookup: CDR1 GTSNPN, CDR2 SVGIG (reference sequence). V lost 1 base and J 1 base, leaving 10 bases between the germline ends. The CDR3 covers 14 residues. Supplemented by reference TRBV30 and TRBJ1-1, the full variable domain reads SQTIHQWPATLVQPVGSPLSLECTVEGTSNPNLYWYRQAAGRGLQLLFYSVGIGQISSEVPQNLSASRPQDRQFILSSKKLLLSDSGFYLCAWSEDLWNTEAFFGQGTRLTVV.

CDR3 DNA sequence: TGTGCCAGCAGCTTAATGTCTAGCGGGAGTGGAGATACGCAGTATTTT. Its translation: CASSLMSSGSGDTQYF. The chain carries TRBV7-2 and TRBJ2-3; TRBD2 matches 10 bases. Germline CDR1 reads SGHTA; CDR2 reads FQGNSA. This CDR3 comprises 16 residues. J lost 5 bases, V lost 2 bases, and 7 bases had no gene match.